These 8 T cell receptor beta chains originate from one sample sequenced in a study of Graves' ophthalmopathy and Graves' hyperthyroidism (dated by TCRdb to 2016 to 2019). The sequencing machine was an Illumina HiSeq 2000. For repertoire sequencing, TCR beta CDR3 regions were amplified from RNA transcripts. The first round was an RT-PCR using HTBI primers with the Qiagen OneStep RT-PCR kit, and this first round was followed by a second-round multiplex PCR, then size selection and purification. TCRdb applied fastp at Q25 and MiXCR to the public reads, then kept only in-frame beta chains. For every CDR3 protein sequence, its rows merge into one entry that carries the most common genes and DNA. In all, the sample holds 450,000 to 600,000 distinct CDR3 sequences, and less than 45% of those were seen once. Together, the top ten hold around 4% of the sample. Source material: peripheral blood or thyroid tissue (not recorded which). These receptors originate from an adult man with Graves' hyperthyroidism.

Many counts were recorded for this clonotype. The rearrangement links TRBV10-3 to TRBJ1-1; 7 bases are a match to TRBD1. V dropped 6 bases and J dropped 0; count of bases not matched to a gene: 4. From germline, CDR1 is ENHRY and CDR2 SYGVKD. The CDR3 has 14 amino acids. CDR3 bases: TGTGCCATCAGAGACAGGGCTATGAACACTGAAGCTTTCTTT. Protein sequence: CAIRDRAMNTEAFF.

This clonotype came up a few times. This chain uses TRBV25-1 with TRBJ2-7; 9 bases agree with TRBD1. In germline, CDR1 is MGHDK, CDR2 SYGVNS. With 4 bases clipped from V and 4 bases from J, the junction kept 8 bases outside the gene matches. The CDR3 covers 15 residues. Written as DNA, the CDR3 is TGTGCCAGCAGTGGAGCCGGGACAGGGCGTTACGAGCAGTACTTC. This translates into CASSGAGTGRYEQYF.

This clonotype was counted many times. The chain combines TRBV7-2 with TRBJ2-7; 7 nucleotides align to TRBD1. The junction had 6 bases not matched to a gene; V was cut back by 2 bases and J by 2 bases. Germline CDR1 SGHTA, CDR2 FQGNSA. The CDR3 contains 15 residues. CDR3 region: CASSLLGDRPYEQYF. In DNA, the CDR3 is TGTGCCAGCAGCTTACTAGGGGACAGACCCTACGAGCAGTACTTC.

This clonotype appeared a few times. The V gene is TRBV5-1, the J gene TRBJ1-1, with 7 bases matching TRBD1. The CDR3 has 14 residues. V lost 4 bases and J lost 10; bases outside the gene matches: 13. Looked up from germline, CDR1 is SGHRS and CDR2 is YFSETQ. In DNA, the CDR3 is TGCGCCAGCAGCAAGACAGTCCCTCCAGGGGGAGCTTTCTTT. This translates into CASSKTVPPGGAFF. The whole variable domain, remainder taken from reference TRBV5-1 and TRBJ1-1, is KAGVTQTPRYLIKTRGQQVTLSCSPISGHRSVSWYQQTPGQGLQFLFEYFSETQRNKGNFPGRFSGRQFSNSRSEMNVSTLELGDSALYLCASSKTVPPGGAFFGQGTRLTVV.

The chain joins TRBV15 to TRBJ2-5; D not certain. Matching the DNA end better, TRBJ2-1 makes the J call doubtful. This CDR3 is built from 12 residues. CDR1 and CDR2 (germline): LNHNV, YYDKDF (reference sequence). This CDR3 reads CATSIPYNEQFF. The CDR3 DNA sequence: TGTGCCACCAGCATCCCATACAATGAGCAGTTCTTC.

This clonotype has ten or more counts. The rearrangement joins TRBV29-1 to TRBJ1-2; 7 bases are shared with TRBD1. Germline loops: CDR1 SQVTM, CDR2 ANQGSEA. Germline trimming cut 7 bases from V and 3 bases from J; bases unmatched to any gene: 8. This CDR3 is built from 13 residues. The CDR3 is CSALLRGDYGYTF. The CDR3 DNA follows: TGCAGCGCCCTACTCAGGGGGGACTATGGCTACACCTTC.

At least ten counts were recorded for this clonotype. CDR3 in DNA: TGTGCCAGCAGCCAGCTCCCAGAGGGTAACTATGGCTACACCTTC. Residues: CASSQLPEGNYGYTF. The rearrangement links TRBV5-5 to TRBJ1-2, with D unresolved. Germline V gene sequence: CDR1 SGHKS, CDR2 YYEKEE (reference sequence). The CDR3 extends over 15 amino acids. V lost 4 bases, J lost 1 base, and 14 bases lay in between.

The rearrangement links TRBV5-1 to TRBJ2-7; D is unclear. Per the germline V gene, CDR1 is SGHRS and CDR2 is YFSETQ. The V end was cut by 3 bases, the J end by 0 bases, with 10 bases between. This CDR3 spans 14 amino acids. The CDR3 DNA sequence: TGCGCCAGCAGCTCGCACAGAGACTCCTACGAGCAGTACTTC. Its translation: CASSSHRDSYEQYF.